This T cell receptor beta chain was retrieved from a study of cytomegalovirus exposure and HLA in healthy donors. Overall study findings and caveats: Investigators reported about 160 TCR beta chains as tied to cytomegalovirus. Most of the CMV-associated TCR beta chains (in a later analysis) appeared to be HLA-restricted. CMV serostatus stood as the only immune exposure information on hand. An Asian-associated ancestry cluster reportedly showed fewer N-insertions than the approximately 700-donor mean in a later analysis.

Germline-derived CDR1 and CDR2 are SQVTM and ANQGSEA. The CDR3 spans 13 residues. Between the trimmed V and J ends, which lost 8 bases and 2 bases, there was a span of 14 bases. PCR used 60 Vbeta primers and 13 Jbeta primers. Clones were read by immunoSEQ multiplex PCR, and TCRdb kept only the in-frame ones, dropping some. The sample carries some 150,000 clones, 76% recorded once. Remarks on this clone: The target antigen is unknown.

This receptor was taken from a female donor in good health and CMV-seropositive. Sequenced: PBMCs. V is TRBV29-1 and J is TRBJ2-3; maybe TRBD2 (6 bases). The CDR3: CSITGELTDTQYF. In DNA, the CDR3 is TGCAGCATTACGGGAGAGCTCACAGATACGCAGTATTTT.